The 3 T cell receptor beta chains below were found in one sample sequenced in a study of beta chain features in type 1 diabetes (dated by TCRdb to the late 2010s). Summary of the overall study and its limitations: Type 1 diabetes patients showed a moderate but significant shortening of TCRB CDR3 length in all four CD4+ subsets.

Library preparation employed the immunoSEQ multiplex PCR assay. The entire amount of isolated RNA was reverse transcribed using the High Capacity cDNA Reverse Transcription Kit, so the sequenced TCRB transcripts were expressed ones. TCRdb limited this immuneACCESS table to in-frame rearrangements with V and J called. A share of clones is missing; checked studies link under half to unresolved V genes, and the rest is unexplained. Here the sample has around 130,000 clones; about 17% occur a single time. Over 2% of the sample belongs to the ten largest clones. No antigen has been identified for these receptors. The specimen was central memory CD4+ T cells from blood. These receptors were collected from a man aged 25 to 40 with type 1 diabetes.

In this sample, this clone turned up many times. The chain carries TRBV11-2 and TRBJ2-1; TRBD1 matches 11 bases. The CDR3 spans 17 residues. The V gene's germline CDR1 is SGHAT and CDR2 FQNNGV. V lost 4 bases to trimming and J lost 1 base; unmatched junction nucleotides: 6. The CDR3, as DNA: TGTGCCAGCAGCTCCCTGGACAGGGGGCGGTCCTACAATGAGCAGTTCTTC. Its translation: CASSSLDRGRSYNEQFF. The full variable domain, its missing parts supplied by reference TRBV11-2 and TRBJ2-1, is EAGVAQSPRYKIIEKRQSVAFWCNPISGHATLYWYQQILGQGPKLLIQFQNNGVVDDSQLPKDRFSAERLKGVDSTLKIQPAKLEDSAVYLCASSSLDRGRSYNEQFFGPGTRLTVL.

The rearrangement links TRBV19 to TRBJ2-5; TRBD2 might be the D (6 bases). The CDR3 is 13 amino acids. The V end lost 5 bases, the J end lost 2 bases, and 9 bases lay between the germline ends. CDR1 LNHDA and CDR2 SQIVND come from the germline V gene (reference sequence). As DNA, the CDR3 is TGTGCCAGTAGTTCGGAGGGTCAAGAGACCCAGTACTTC. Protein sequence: CASSSEGQETQYF.

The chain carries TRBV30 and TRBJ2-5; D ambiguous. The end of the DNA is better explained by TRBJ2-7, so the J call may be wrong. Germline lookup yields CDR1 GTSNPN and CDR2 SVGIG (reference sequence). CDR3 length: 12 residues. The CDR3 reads CAWSPPDYEQYF. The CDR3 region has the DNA TGTGCCTGGAGTCCCCCCGACTACGAGCAGTACTTC.